These T cell receptor beta chains were read from a single sample in a study of blood T cell repertoires in COVID-19. Only in-frame clones appear in the TCRdb table, and some are missing; sequencing was by immunoSEQ multiplex PCR. Here the sample spans 150,000 to 200,000 clones, over 80% being singletons. The sample was PBMCs or T cells enriched from blood (not recorded which). The origin of the receptors is a woman aged 60 to 75 who had recovered from COVID-19. Each CDR3 is given with its conserved first and last residue. D genes are given only for firm matches. Clone size is shown for a subset of rows, as once, few, many or a class of expanded clone.

V	J	D	size	CDR3	DNA
TRBV19	TRBJ1-5	NA	NA	CASSLRDTRNQPQHF	TGTGCCAGTAGCCTTCGGGACACCCGCAATCAGCCCCAGCATTTT
TRBV5-4	TRBJ2-1	TRBD1	once	CASSYLNTGQGDEQFF	TGTGCCAGCAGCTACCTGAACACCGGACAGGGCGATGAGCAGTTCTTC
TRBV5-1	TRBJ1-2	TRBD1	NA	CASSPVRTGDGYTF	TGCGCCAGCAGCCCGGTGAGGACAGGGGACGGCTACACCTTC
TRBV11-2	TRBJ1-1	TRBD1	NA	CASSHPGQDTEAFF	TGTGCCAGCAGCCATCCGGGACAGGACACTGAAGCTTTCTTT
TRBV4-1	TRBJ1-1	TRBD1	NA	CASSHPGTVNTEAFF	TGCGCCAGCAGCCACCCCGGGACAGTAAACACTGAAGCTTTCTTT
TRBV7-3	TRBJ2-3	TRBD2	NA	CASSWGWSGGFTDTQYF	TGTGCCAGCAGCTGGGGGTGGAGCGGGGGCTTCACAGATACGCAGTATTTT
TRBV11-2	TRBJ1-5	TRBD1	NA	CASSPGTGDQPQHF	TGTGCCAGCAGCCCCGGGACAGGGGATCAGCCCCAGCATTTT
TRBV4-2	TRBJ1-1	TRBD1	once	CASSHWDRLFFF	TGTGCCAGCAGCCATTGGGACAGGCTATTTTTTTTT
TRBV24-1	TRBJ2-3	TRBD2	NA	CATSDSGGGDTQYF	TGTGCCACCAGTGATTCTGGGGGGGGAGATACGCAGTATTTT
TRBV18	TRBJ1-4	NA	NA	CASSPSLGDEKLFF	TGTGCCAGCTCACCCTCCCTAGGGGATGAAAAACTGTTTTTT
TRBV9	TRBJ1-2	TRBD1	once	CASSATDRDVWGYTF	TGTGCCAGCAGCGCCACCGACAGGGATGTTTGGGGCTACACCTTC
TRBV5-1	TRBJ2-2	TRBD2	few	CASSLAAGVTGELFF	TGCGCCAGCAGCTTGGCCGCGGGAGTAACCGGGGAGCTGTTTTTT
TRBV2	TRBJ2-1	TRBD2	NA	CASSTSGRIYNEQFF	TGTGCCAGCAGCACCAGCGGGAGGATTTACAATGAGCAGTTCTTC
TRBV7-9	TRBJ2-1	TRBD2	NA	CASSLRRTSGSDEQFF	TGTGCCAGCAGCTTACGGCGGACTAGCGGGAGCGATGAGCAGTTCTTC
TRBV2	TRBJ2-1	TRBD2	NA	CASSDGRGTYNEQFF	TGTGCCAGCAGTGACGGGCGGGGGACCTACAATGAGCAGTTCTTC
TRBV3-1/TRBV3-2	TRBJ2-1	TRBD2	NA	CASSQVTGKGPSGHEQFF	TGTGCCAGCAGCCAAGTAACGGGGAAGGGGCCTAGCGGCCATGAGCAGTTCTTC
TRBV5-8	TRBJ2-1	NA	once	CASSFFGSIWDTAYNEQFF	TGTGCCAGCAGCTTTTTCGGCTCGATATGGGACACAGCCTACAATGAGCAGTTCTTC
TRBV2	TRBJ1-5	NA	few	CASSPGPGIGQPQHF	TGTGCCAGCAGCCCCGGTCCGGGAATAGGCCAGCCCCAGCATTTT
TRBV28	TRBJ1-5	TRBD1	NA	CASSLTGVEYQPQHF	TGTGCCAGCAGTTTGACAGGGGTTGAGTATCAGCCCCAGCATTTT
TRBV11-2	TRBJ2-7	NA	few	CASSPGTLDEQYF	TGTGCCAGCAGCCCGGGGACATTGGACGAGCAGTACTTC
TRBV9	TRBJ1-2	TRBD1	NA	CASSPGQGTYGYTF	TGTGCCAGCAGCCCTGGACAGGGTACCTATGGCTACACCTTC
TRBV18	TRBJ2-7	TRBD2	NA	CASSPGGYEQYF	TGTGCCAGCTCCCCGGGGGGGTACGAGCAGTACTTC
TRBV7-2	TRBJ2-7	NA	NA	CASSSRSSYEQYF	TGTGCCAGCAGCTCGAGGAGCTCCTACGAGCAGTACTTC
TRBV19	TRBJ2-2	NA	NA	CASTAGLFRGGELFF	TGTGCCAGTACGGCGGGGCTTTTTAGGGGCGGGGAGCTGTTTTTT
TRBV5-1	TRBJ1-2	NA	NA	CASSLMTLSAYGYTF	TGCGCCAGCAGCCTTATGACACTTTCCGCTTATGGCTACACCTTC
TRBV19	TRBJ2-2	TRBD1	NA	CASSAGTGYTGELFF	TGTGCCAGTAGCGCCGGGACAGGGTACACCGGGGAGCTGTTTTTT
TRBV24-1	TRBJ2-2	TRBD1	NA	CATSDNRGLNTGELFF	TGTGCCACCAGTGATAACAGGGGGCTGAACACCGGGGAGCTGTTTTTT
TRBV19	TRBJ2-1	NA	few	CASSENSYNEQFF	TGTGCCAGTAGTGAGAACAGCTACAATGAGCAGTTCTTC
TRBV18	TRBJ1-1	NA	NA	CASSPEGVRGFAFF	TGTGCCAGCTCACCCGAAGGAGTTAGGGGGTTTGCTTTCTTT
TRBV30	TRBJ1-5	NA	NA	CAWSVQAGPNQPQHF	TGTGCCTGGAGTGTACAGGCAGGGCCAAATCAGCCCCAGCATTTT
TRBV19	TRBJ1-5	NA	once	CASTDRNQPQHF	TGTGCCAGTACTGACAGAAATCAGCCCCAGCATTTT
TRBV5-6	TRBJ1-2	NA	NA	CASSPRGTGFGNYGYTF	TGTGCCAGCAGCCCCCGAGGTACAGGTTTTGGTAACTATGGCTACACCTTC
TRBV5-5	TRBJ2-5	TRBD1	NA	CASSWGQGSETQYF	TGTGCCAGCAGCTGGGGACAGGGCAGTGAGACCCAGTACTTC
TRBV2	TRBJ2-1	TRBD2	NA	CASIDSGGAYNEQFF	TGTGCCAGCATCGATAGCGGGGGAGCCTACAATGAGCAGTTCTTC
TRBV5-5	TRBJ1-6	TRBD1	NA	CASSRQGSSSPLHF	TGTGCCAGCAGTCGACAGGGGTCAAGTTCACCCCTCCACTTT
TRBV5-4	TRBJ2-3	NA	NA	CASSQNTGRDTQYF	TGTGCCAGCAGCCAAAACACAGGGAGAGATACGCAGTATTTT
TRBV5-1	TRBJ2-1	TRBD1	NA	CASSGTGYNEQFF	TGCGCCAGCAGTGGGACAGGGTACAATGAGCAGTTCTTC
TRBV5-5	TRBJ1-1	TRBD1	once	CASRWDRVMNTEAFF	TGTGCCAGCAGATGGGACAGGGTTATGAACACTGAAGCTTTCTTT
TRBV5-1	TRBJ2-1	NA	NA	CASSLGLNNEQFF	TGCGCCAGCAGCCTGGGACTTAACAATGAGCAGTTCTTC
TRBV30	TRBJ1-6	TRBD1	NA	CAWALSGGLRNSPLHF	TGTGCCTGGGCCCTTTCAGGGGGGCTAAGGAATTCACCCCTCCACTTT